The rows below give T cell receptor beta chains drawn from one sample of a study of cytomegalovirus exposure and HLA in healthy donors. Data came from immunoSEQ multiplex PCR; TCRdb stores just in-frame clones and leaves some out. The table has 52,000 or so clones, 80% to 90% seen once. Sequenced material: PBMCs. The receptors derive from a woman in her late teens or twenties in good health and CMV-seronegative. Each CDR3 is given with its conserved first and last residue.

TRBV4-1 | 17 | CASSQDRRDPGANVLTF
TRBV30 | 13 | CAWSPDTNQPQHF
TRBV13 | 13 | CASSPGGHGELFF
TRBV7-8 | 13 | CASSLRGGDTQYF
TRBV18 | 14 | CASSPRGQGTEAFF
TRBV28 | 15 | CASSFRGRASETQYF
TRBV7-2 | 14 | CASSLDRVKNIQYF
TRBV7-2 | 15 | CASSLGQISNQPQHF
TRBV7-9 | 11 | CASSDLAEQYF
TRBV4-1 | 16 | CASSAPGTGGNNEQFF
TRBV5-6 | 16 | CASSSLTGGVGEKLFF
TRBV5-1 | 15 | CASSRGGQRNTEAFF
TRBV27 | 14 | CASTPLANTGELFF
TRBV2 | 21 | CASSEVAGASSHHLSGNTIYF
TRBV5-1 | 15 | CASSLALPSTGELFF
TRBV7-9 | 14 | CASSTLQGNQPQHF
TRBV5-5 | 15 | CASSLQAGGFNEQFF
TRBV5-1 | 16 | CASSLVSGSSYNEQFF
TRBV7-9 | 8 | CASSRVHF
TRBV18 | 12 | CASSPLQGEAFF
TRBV6-6 | 14 | CASGGGSTGNTIYF
TRBV6-1 | 11 | CASSELHEQYF
TRBV18 | 14 | CASSPGLSSYEQYF
TRBV5-4 | 15 | CASSPRGIGTDTQYF
TRBV5-1 | 15 | CASSLGTPGQGEQYF
TRBV7-3 | 16 | CASSALTSGKGNEQFF
TRBV9 | 14 | CASSASGRRQTQYF
TRBV30 | 12 | CACQGGGETQYF
TRBV7-9 | 14 | CASSLEGGGYEQYF
TRBV15 | 15 | CATSRTGTRGNEQFF
TRBV7-2 | 14 | CASSDGTGGQPQHF
TRBV5-6 | 14 | CASNNVDRVNEQFF
TRBV5-1 | 15 | CASSLRTGSTTEAFF
TRBV5-6 | 16 | CASSSASAGGTDTQYF
TRBV27 | 15 | CASSPLLLEHNEQFF
TRBV7-2 | 14 | CASSQDRVPYEQYF
TRBV27 | 15 | CASSSQGDVTDTQYF
TRBV29-1 | 15 | CSVVDSSYSNQPQHF
TRBV9 | 15 | CASSATGIHNEKLFF
TRBV27 | 14 | CASSLKQGAEKLFF
TRBV27 | 15 | CASSGAGGLGETQYF
TRBV2 | 14 | CATRLGSSYNEQFF
TRBV30 | 13 | CAWMRQGVTEAFF
TRBV15 | 15 | CATSERRTGNTEAFF
TRBV30 | 14 | CAWSVRGADGELFF
TRBV7-2 | 15 | CASSSRLLGANVLTF
TRBV19 | 14 | CASSIWTVNYGYTF
TRBV6-5 | 13 | CASRPTSTDTQYF
TRBV4-3 | 16 | CASSQAGQGASDEQFF
TRBV30 | 14 | CAWRMDRGVSPLHF
TRBV19 | 14 | CASNDRGLSYEQYF
TRBV6-6 | 16 | CASSSRQGASNQPQHF
TRBV2 | 12 | CATRRLGRKLFF
TRBV2 | 18 | CASSAPDRGPRKNSPLHF